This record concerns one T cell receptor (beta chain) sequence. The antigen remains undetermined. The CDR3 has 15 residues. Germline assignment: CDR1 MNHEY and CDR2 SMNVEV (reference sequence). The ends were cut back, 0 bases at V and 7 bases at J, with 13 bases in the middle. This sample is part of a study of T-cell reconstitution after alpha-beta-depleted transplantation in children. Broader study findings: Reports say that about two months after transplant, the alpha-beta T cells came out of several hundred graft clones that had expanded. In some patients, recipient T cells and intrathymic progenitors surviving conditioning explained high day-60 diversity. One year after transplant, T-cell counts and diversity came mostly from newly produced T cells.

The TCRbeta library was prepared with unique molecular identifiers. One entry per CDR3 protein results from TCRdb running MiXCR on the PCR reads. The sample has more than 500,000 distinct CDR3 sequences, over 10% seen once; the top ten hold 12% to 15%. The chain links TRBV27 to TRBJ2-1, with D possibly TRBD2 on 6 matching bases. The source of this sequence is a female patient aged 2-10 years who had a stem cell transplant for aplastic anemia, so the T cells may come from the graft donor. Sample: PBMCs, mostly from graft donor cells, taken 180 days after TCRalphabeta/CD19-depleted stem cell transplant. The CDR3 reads CASSLSPGEENEQFF. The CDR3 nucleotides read TGTGCCAGCAGTTTATCGCCGGGAGAGGAGAATGAGCAGTTCTTC.